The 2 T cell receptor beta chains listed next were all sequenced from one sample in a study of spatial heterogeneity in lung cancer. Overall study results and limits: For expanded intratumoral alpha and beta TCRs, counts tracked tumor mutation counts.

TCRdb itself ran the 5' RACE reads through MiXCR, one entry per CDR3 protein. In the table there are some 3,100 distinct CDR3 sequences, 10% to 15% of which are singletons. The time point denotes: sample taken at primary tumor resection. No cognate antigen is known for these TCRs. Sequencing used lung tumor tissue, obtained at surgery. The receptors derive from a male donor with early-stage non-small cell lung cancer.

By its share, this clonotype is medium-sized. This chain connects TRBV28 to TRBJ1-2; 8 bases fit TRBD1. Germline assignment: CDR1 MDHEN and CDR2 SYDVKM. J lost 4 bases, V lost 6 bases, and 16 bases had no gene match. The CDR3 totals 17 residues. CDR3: CASRLTGTGGNSYGYTF. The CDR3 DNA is TGTGCCAGCAGGCTAACTGGGACAGGCGGAAATAGCTATGGCTACACCTTC.

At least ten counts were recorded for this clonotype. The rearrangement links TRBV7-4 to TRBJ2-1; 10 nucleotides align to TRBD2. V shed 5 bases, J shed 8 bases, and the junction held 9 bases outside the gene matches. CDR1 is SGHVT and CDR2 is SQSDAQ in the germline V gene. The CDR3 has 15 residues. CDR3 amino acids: CASSLTSGGAYEQFF. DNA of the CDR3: TGTGCCAGCAGCCTGACGAGCGGGGGGGCCTATGAGCAGTTCTTC.